This T cell receptor beta chain was profiled in a study of blood T cell repertoires in COVID-19. Whole-study context: PBMCs, B-cell-depleted T cells, or T cells were the source of the cDNA or gDNA that made up the material.

CDR3 length: 14 residues. The J segment lost 1 base and the V segment lost 1 base, leaving 0 bases of the junction unmatched. CDR1 is SGDLS and CDR2 is YYNGEE in the germline V gene. On this clone itself: The same CDR3 also results from other DNA sequences found in this sample.

Libraries were prepared by immunoSEQ multiplex PCR; TCRdb keeps only in-frame clonotypes and omits some of them. The table includes approximately 500,000 clones, approximately 83% detected once. The V gene is TRBV9, the J gene TRBJ1-1; 8 bases line up with TRBD1. The sequence derives from a human donor in a cohort sampled during active COVID-19. Sequenced input: peripheral blood. The CDR3 DNA follows: TGTGCCAGCAGCGTACAGGGGGCGAACACTGAAGCTTTCTTT. Translating it yields CASSVQGANTEAFF.